This entry features one TCR beta chain sequence. This CDR3 contains 15 residues. The germline gives CDR1 LGHNA, CDR2 YNFKEQ. V was clipped by 0 bases and J by 4 bases, with 10 bases between them. The sample comes from a study of blood T cell repertoires in COVID-19. This table comes from immunoSEQ multiplex PCR, and its TCRdb copy is limited to in-frame clones, with some not included. The sample consists of around 78,000 clones, 90% of them appearing once. The sample consisted of peripheral blood. The rearrangement uses TRBV4-2 and TRBJ2-1; tentative D call: TRBD1 (6 bases). This sequence was found in a woman in her forties or fifties in a cohort sampled during active COVID-19. The CDR3 protein is CASSQDQGGYNEQFF. The CDR3 nucleotides are TGTGCCAGCAGCCAAGATCAAGGGGGTTACAATGAGCAGTTCTTC.